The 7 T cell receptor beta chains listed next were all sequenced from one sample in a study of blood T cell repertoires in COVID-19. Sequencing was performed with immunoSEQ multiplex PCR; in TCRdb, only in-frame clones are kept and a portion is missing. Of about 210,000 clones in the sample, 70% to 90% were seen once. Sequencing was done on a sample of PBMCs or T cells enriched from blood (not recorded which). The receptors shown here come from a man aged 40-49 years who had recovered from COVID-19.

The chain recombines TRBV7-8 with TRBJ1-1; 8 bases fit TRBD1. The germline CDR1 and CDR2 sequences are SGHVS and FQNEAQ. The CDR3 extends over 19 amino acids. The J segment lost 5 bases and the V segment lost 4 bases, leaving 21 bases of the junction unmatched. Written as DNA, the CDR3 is TGTGCCAGCAGCTCGCTAAACTTACCCCGACAGGGGTCCGAGACTGAAGCTTTCTTT. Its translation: CASSSLNLPRQGSETEAFF.

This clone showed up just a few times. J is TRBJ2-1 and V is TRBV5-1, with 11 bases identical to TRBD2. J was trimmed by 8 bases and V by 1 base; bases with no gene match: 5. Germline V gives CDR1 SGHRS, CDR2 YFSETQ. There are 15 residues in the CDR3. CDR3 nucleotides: TGCGCCAGCAGCTTGACTAGCGGGAGTCCCCATGAGCAGTTCTTC. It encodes CASSLTSGSPHEQFF.

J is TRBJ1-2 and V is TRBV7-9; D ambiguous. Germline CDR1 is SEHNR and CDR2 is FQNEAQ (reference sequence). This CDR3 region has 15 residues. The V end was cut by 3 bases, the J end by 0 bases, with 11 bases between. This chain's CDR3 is CASSLAVLANYGYTF. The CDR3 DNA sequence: TGTGCCAGCAGCTTGGCTGTTCTTGCTAACTATGGCTACACCTTC. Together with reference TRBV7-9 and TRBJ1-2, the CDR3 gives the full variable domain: DTGVSQNPRHKITKRGQNVTFRCDPISEHNRLYWYRQTLGQGPEFLTYFQNEAQLEKSRLLSDRFSAERPKGSFSTLEIQRTEQGDSAMYLCASSLAVLANYGYTFGSGTRLTVV.

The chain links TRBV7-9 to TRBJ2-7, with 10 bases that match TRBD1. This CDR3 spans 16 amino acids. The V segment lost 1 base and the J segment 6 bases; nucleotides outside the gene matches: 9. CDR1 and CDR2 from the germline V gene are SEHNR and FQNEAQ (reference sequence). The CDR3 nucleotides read TGTGCCAGCAGCTTAGGTCGACAGGGGGCTCGGGGCGAGCAGTACTTC. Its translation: CASSLGRQGARGEQYF.

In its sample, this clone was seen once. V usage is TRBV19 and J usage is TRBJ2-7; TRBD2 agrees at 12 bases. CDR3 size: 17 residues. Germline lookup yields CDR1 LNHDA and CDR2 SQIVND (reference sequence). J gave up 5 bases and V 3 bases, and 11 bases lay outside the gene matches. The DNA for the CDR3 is TGTGCCAGTAGTATCTCTTCCTTCGGACTAGCGGGACACGAGCAGTACTTC. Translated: CASSISSFGLAGHEQYF.

The CDR3 loop is CASSVSLSSYNEQFF. DNA of the CDR3: TGTGCCAGCAGCGTATCACTGAGCTCCTACAATGAGCAGTTCTTC. V usage is TRBV9 and J usage is TRBJ2-1; D is unresolved. This CDR3 has 15 amino acids. The V end lost 1 base, the J end lost 0 bases, and 8 bases lay between the germline ends. Germline V gives CDR1 SGDLS, CDR2 YYNGEE. Combining the CDR3 with reference TRBV9 and TRBJ2-1 gives the whole variable domain DSGVTQTPKHLITATGQRVTLRCSPRSGDLSVYWYQQSLDQGLQFLIQYYNGEERAKGNILERFSAQQFPDLHSELNLSSLELGDSALYFCASSVSLSSYNEQFFGPGTRLTVL.

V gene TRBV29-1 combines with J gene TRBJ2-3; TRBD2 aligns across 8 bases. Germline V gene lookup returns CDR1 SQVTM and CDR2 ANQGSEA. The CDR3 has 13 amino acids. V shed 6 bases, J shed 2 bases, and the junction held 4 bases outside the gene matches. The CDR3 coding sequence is TGCAGCGTGGAGGGACTAGACACAGATACGCAGTATTTT. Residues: CSVEGLDTDTQYF.